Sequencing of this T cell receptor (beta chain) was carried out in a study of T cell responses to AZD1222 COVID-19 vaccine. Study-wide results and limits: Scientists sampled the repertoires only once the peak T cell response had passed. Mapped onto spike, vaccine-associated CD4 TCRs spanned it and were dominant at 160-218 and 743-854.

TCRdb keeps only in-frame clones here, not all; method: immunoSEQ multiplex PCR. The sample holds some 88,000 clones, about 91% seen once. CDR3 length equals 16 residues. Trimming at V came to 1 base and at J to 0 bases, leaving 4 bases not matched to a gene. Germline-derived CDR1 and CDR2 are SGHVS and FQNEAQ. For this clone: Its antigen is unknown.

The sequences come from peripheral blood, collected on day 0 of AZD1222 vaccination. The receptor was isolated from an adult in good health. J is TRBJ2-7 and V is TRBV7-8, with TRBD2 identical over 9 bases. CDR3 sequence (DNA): TGTGCCAGCAGCTTAGAGCCAGCGGGAGGCTCCTACGAGCAGTACTTC. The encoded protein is CASSLEPAGGSYEQYF.